These 27 T cell receptor beta chains were sequenced from one sample in a study of vaccination effects on CD4 cells after COVID-19. Which antigens these TCRs recognize remains unknown. ViraFEST assay sequencing came after antigen-specific CD4+ T cells were expanded with viral peptide pools. The culture ran for roughly 10 days before CD4+ T cells were isolated. Either the mRNA-1273 or the BNT162b2 vaccine was given to participants as two doses. The repertoire was sequenced with immunoSEQ multiplex PCR; TCRdb's copy has only in-frame clones and lacks some. Here the sample spans about 38,000 clones, around 80% being singletons. Sequenced material: CD4+ T cells from PBMCs cultured with HCoV-NL63 spike peptides, taken after COVID-19 vaccination. The source is a human donor who received a COVID-19 vaccine. Some clones in this sample may be carry-over from other donors' samples.

The J gene is TRBJ1-2, the V gene TRBV5-1, with TRBD1 as a possible D gene (5 bases). Per the germline V gene, CDR1 is SGHRS and CDR2 is YFSETQ. This CDR3 spans 16 amino acids. The germline V and J ends were trimmed by 3 bases and 8 bases, with 23 bases remaining between them. The CDR3 spells CASSSLPGTPELGYTF. The DNA of the CDR3 is TGCGCCAGCAGCTCTTTACCCGGGACTCCCGAACTGGGCTACACCTTC.

This CDR3 reads CASSQGWGSETQYF. CDR3 coding DNA: TGCGCCAGCAGCCAAGGTTGGGGCTCAGAGACCCAGTACTTC. V and J are TRBV4-1 and TRBJ2-5, with D possibly matching TRBD1 (5 bases). CDR1 and CDR2 from the germline V gene are MGHRA and YSYEKL. The CDR3 totals 14 residues. The V end was cut by 1 base, the J end by 4 bases, with 10 bases between.

This chain uses TRBV4-1 with TRBJ2-7, with 13 bases that match TRBD2. V dropped 2 bases and J dropped 4; count of bases not matched to a gene: 5. This CDR3 has 16 residues. Germline V gene lookup returns CDR1 MGHRA and CDR2 YSYEKL. The CDR3 reads CASSQTTSGRLYEQYF. The CDR3 bases are TGCGCCAGCAGCCAAACGACTAGCGGGAGGCTTTACGAGCAGTACTTC.

The gene calls are TRBV6-5 and TRBJ2-7; no firm D call. This CDR3 is built from 13 residues. CDR1 MNHEY and CDR2 SVGAGI come from the germline V gene. The ends were cut back, 5 bases at V and 2 bases at J, with 10 bases in the middle. Here the CDR3 reads CASSPPVPYEQYV. CDR3 nucleotides: TGTGCCAGCAGTCCCCCCGTGCCCTACGAGCAGTACGTC.

This rearrangement joins TRBV10-2 to TRBJ1-5; possibly TRBD1 for D (5 bases). Trimming cost V 0 bases and J 12 bases, with 15 bases left between them. Germline V gene data show CDR1 as WSHSY and CDR2 as SAAADI. The CDR3 extends over 14 amino acids. CDR3 in DNA: TGCGCCAGCAGTGAGTCGATGGGGCCAAGGATCCAGCATTTT. Translation: CASSESMGPRIQHF.

V usage is TRBV18 and J usage is TRBJ2-7; D is unresolved. The CDR3 loop spans 14 amino acids. The V end was cut by 3 bases, the J end by 1 base, with 10 bases between. Per germline, CDR1 KGHSH and CDR2 LQKENI. The CDR3 spells CASSPYAGSYEQYV. CDR3 bases: TGTGCCAGCTCACCGTACGCTGGGTCCTACGAGCAGTACGTC.

The rearrangement uses TRBV10-2 and TRBJ2-1; tentative D call: TRBD1 (6 bases). Germline V CDR1 and CDR2: WSHSY, SAAADI. V was pared by 6 bases and J by 0 bases, with 12 bases between. The CDR3 loop spans 15 amino acids. In nucleotides, the CDR3 is TGCGCCAGCAGCAGGGGCTCCAGCTCCTACAATGAGCAGTTCTTC. It yields the protein CASSRGSSSYNEQFF.

The chain couples TRBV5-8 to TRBJ2-4; D may match TRBD1 or TRBD2 (5 bases each). Germline V lookup: CDR1 SGHTS, CDR2 YDEGEE. V shed 4 bases and J shed 0 bases, with 14 bases lying between them. The CDR3 has 16 amino acids. CDR3 coding DNA: TGTGCCAGCAGCCAAACCGGGGCCTTAGCCAAAAACATTCAGTACTTC. Protein sequence: CASSQTGALAKNIQYF.

The rearrangement links TRBV29-1 to TRBJ1-2; possibly TRBD1 for D (5 bases). Trimming took 6 bases from V and 2 from J, leaving 19 bases between them. This CDR3 is 15 amino acids long. The V gene's germline CDR1 is SQVTM and CDR2 ANQGSEA. The CDR3 coding sequence is TGCAGCGTACCCAAAGGTTTACAGGCGAACTATGGCTACACCTTC. It yields the protein CSVPKGLQANYGYTF. Looking up the rest from reference TRBV29-1 and TRBJ1-2 gives the full variable domain: SAVISQKPSRDICQRGTSLTIQCQVDSQVTMMFWYRQQPGQSLTLIATANQGSEATYESGFVIDKFPISRPNLTFSTLTVSNMSPEDSSIYLCSVPKGLQANYGYTFGSGTRLTVV.

The chain is built from TRBV27 and TRBJ2-1; D gene ambiguous. Between the trimmed V and J ends, which lost 6 bases and 0 bases, there was a span of 15 bases. The CDR3 contains 16 residues. CDR1 MNHEY and CDR2 SMNVEV come from the germline V gene (reference sequence). The CDR3 DNA follows: TGTGCCAGCAGACAAACAATGGCGAGCTCCTACAATGAGCAGTTCTTC. Encoded protein: CASRQTMASSYNEQFF.

This rearrangement joins TRBV27 to TRBJ2-1; 10 bases are a match to TRBD1. Germline assignment: CDR1 MNHEY and CDR2 SMNVEV (reference sequence). The V and J ends lost 1 base and 6 bases, in that order; junction bases with no gene match: 6. The CDR3 has 16 amino acids. The CDR3 nucleotides read TGTGCCAGCAGTTTATTCTCCGGGACAGGGGTCAATGAGCAGTTCTTC. Its protein is CASSLFSGTGVNEQFF.

The chain has TRBV19 and TRBJ1-1; no firm D call. Germline CDR1 is LNHDA and CDR2 is SQIVND (reference sequence). The CDR3 covers 12 residues. Trimming removed 5 bases from V and 1 base from J, with 5 bases in between. CDR3 loop: CASSFPNTEAFF. CDR3 sequence (DNA): TGTGCCAGTAGTTTCCCGAACACTGAAGCTTTCTTT.

This sequence joins TRBV7-2 and TRBJ1-6; D not certain. Germline V gene sequence: CDR1 SGHTA, CDR2 FQGNSA. Trimming left V 4 bases short and J 7 bases short, with 5 bases between. The CDR3 sequence is 12 residues long. CDR3 DNA: TGTGCCAGCAGCTACAACAATTCACCCCTCCACTTT. Translated: CASSYNNSPLHF.

With regard to this clone: One junction end does not reproduce the germline sequence, and a read error may be involved. The chain combines TRBV12-5 with TRBJ1-2; D not resolved. Germline assignment: CDR1 LGHNT and CDR2 FRNRAP. This CDR3 has 11 amino acids. In DNA form, the CDR3 reads TGTGCTAGTGCTTTGACAAGGGACTACACCTTC. It codes for CASALTRDYTF.

The chain combines TRBV6-5 with TRBJ2-5; D gene ambiguous. This CDR3 is 16 amino acids long. Trimming removed 0 bases from V and 0 bases from J, with 11 bases in between. The germline CDR1 and CDR2 sequences are MNHEY and SVGAGI. The CDR3 DNA follows: TGTGCCAGCAGTTACTCGAGGACGCCACACCAAGAGACCCAGTACTTC. Encoded protein: CASSYSRTPHQETQYF.

This rearrangement joins TRBV4-3 to TRBJ2-4, with a tentative D call TRBD1 (6 bases). V dropped 1 base and J dropped 1 base, with 23 bases sitting between them. The germline CDR1 and CDR2 sequences are LGHNA and YSLEER. This CDR3 contains 20 residues. CDR3 sequence (DNA): TGCGCCAGCAGCCAAGTTGTAAGGGCCCCAGGGGTATCGGCCAAAAACATTCAGTACTTC. Translation gives CASSQVVRAPGVSAKNIQYF.

The CDR3 is CASSSPPGQGMYEQFF. As DNA, the CDR3 is TGTGCCAGCAGCTCCCCCCCGGGACAGGGGATGTATGAGCAGTTCTTC. The V call is TRBV5-4, the J call TRBJ2-1, with TRBD1 matching 10 bases. Germline lookup yields CDR1 SGHNT and CDR2 YYREEE (reference sequence). Trimming removed 3 bases from V and 8 bases from J; junction bases left unmatched: 11. The CDR3 has 16 amino acids.

The gene calls are TRBV10-3 and TRBJ2-1; tentatively, D is TRBD1 or TRBD2 (5 bases each). The germline gives CDR1 ENHRY, CDR2 SYGVKD. The CDR3 runs to 14 residues. V was trimmed by 5 bases and J by 5 bases, leaving 13 bases between them. The CDR3 region is CAISPGTRNNEQFF. CDR3 DNA sequence: TGTGCCATCAGTCCTGGGACCAGGAACAATGAGCAGTTCTTC.

This clone was seen a few times. The J gene is TRBJ1-5, the V gene TRBV5-8; 8 nucleotides match TRBD1. This CDR3 is 17 amino acids long. Germline CDR1 is SGHTS and CDR2 is YDEGEE. The V segment lost 4 bases and the J segment 0 bases; nucleotides outside the gene matches: 9. The CDR3 loop reads CASSRGQVPDSNQPQHF. The CDR3 region has the DNA TGTGCCAGCAGCCGGGGACAGGTCCCGGATAGCAATCAGCCCCAGCATTTT.

This chain joins TRBV6-1 and TRBJ1-6, with D unresolved. The CDR3 contains 15 residues. V lost 0 bases and J lost 9, with 12 bases in between. The germline V gene encodes CDR1 MNHNS and CDR2 SASEGT. The CDR3 DNA follows: TGTGCCAGCAGTGAAGCTGGCAGAAGCCGTTCACCCCTCCACTTT. This encodes CASSEAGRSRSPLHF.

The rearrangement links TRBV7-9 to TRBJ1-1; no reliable D call. CDR1 SEHNR and CDR2 FQNEAQ come from the germline V gene (reference sequence). The CDR3 runs to 14 residues. V was shortened by 4 bases and J by 0 bases, with 9 bases between the two germline ends. CDR3 region: CASSSTVMNTEAFF. The DNA for the CDR3 is TGTGCCAGCAGCTCGACGGTCATGAACACTGAAGCTTTCTTT.

CDR3 nucleotides: TGTGCCAGCAGCTCGGGGACGGCAGATACGCAGTATTTT. Its translation: CASSSGTADTQYF. The chain employs TRBV5-8 and TRBJ2-3; tentatively, D is TRBD1 or TRBD2 (5 bases each). The V end lost 3 bases, the J end lost 4 bases, and 9 bases lay between the germline ends. This CDR3 is built from 13 residues. Germline V gives CDR1 SGHTS, CDR2 YDEGEE.

The chain uses TRBV10-2 and TRBJ2-3; D not certain. Trimming took 0 bases from V and 0 from J, leaving 22 bases between them. The CDR3 spans 20 residues. Per germline, CDR1 WSHSY and CDR2 SAAADI. This chain's CDR3 is CASSESISLIPRSSTDTQYF. As DNA, the CDR3 is TGCGCCAGCAGTGAGTCGATATCCCTGATCCCAAGGTCTAGCACAGATACGCAGTATTTT.

This sequence joins TRBV5-1 and TRBJ1-4; unclear D gene. The V and J ends lost 2 bases and 2 bases respectively, with 10 bases between them. Per germline, CDR1 SGHRS and CDR2 YFSETQ. The CDR3 covers 15 residues. The CDR3 spells CASSFGGSTNEKLFF. CDR3 DNA sequence: TGCGCCAGCAGCTTTGGAGGGTCCACTAATGAAAAACTGTTTTTT.

The genes are TRBV5-5 and TRBJ1-5, with 9 nucleotides matching TRBD1. The germline V gene has CDR1 SGHKS and CDR2 YYEKEE (reference sequence). V gave up 2 bases and J gave up 5 bases; unmatched junction bases: 8. The CDR3 length is 16 residues. The CDR3 is CASSFGYWDRDQPQHF. CDR3 DNA sequence: TGTGCCAGCAGCTTCGGCTATTGGGACAGGGATCAGCCCCAGCATTTT.

The J gene is TRBJ1-3, the V gene TRBV3-1 (or the pseudogene TRBV3-2); 9 bases are a match to TRBD1. After removal of 3 bases from V and 3 bases from J, the junction contained 6 bases not matched to a gene. Germline V gene lookup returns CDR1 LGHDT and CDR2 YNNKEL (reference sequence). The CDR3 extends over 16 amino acids. The CDR3 here is CASSQQTGGIGNTIYF. CDR3 nucleotide sequence: TGTGCCAGCAGCCAGCAGACAGGGGGGATTGGAAACACCATATATTTT.

This rearrangement joins TRBV7-9 to TRBJ1-4, with 11 bases fitting TRBD1. V trimming: 4 bases; J trimming: 6 bases; junction bases outside the gene matches: 4. The CDR3 has 15 amino acids. CDR1 and CDR2 (germline): SEHNR, FQNEAQ (reference sequence). CDR3 sequence reads: CASSYWTGGDEKLFF. Written as DNA, the CDR3 is TGTGCCAGCAGCTACTGGACAGGGGGCGATGAAAAACTGTTTTTT.